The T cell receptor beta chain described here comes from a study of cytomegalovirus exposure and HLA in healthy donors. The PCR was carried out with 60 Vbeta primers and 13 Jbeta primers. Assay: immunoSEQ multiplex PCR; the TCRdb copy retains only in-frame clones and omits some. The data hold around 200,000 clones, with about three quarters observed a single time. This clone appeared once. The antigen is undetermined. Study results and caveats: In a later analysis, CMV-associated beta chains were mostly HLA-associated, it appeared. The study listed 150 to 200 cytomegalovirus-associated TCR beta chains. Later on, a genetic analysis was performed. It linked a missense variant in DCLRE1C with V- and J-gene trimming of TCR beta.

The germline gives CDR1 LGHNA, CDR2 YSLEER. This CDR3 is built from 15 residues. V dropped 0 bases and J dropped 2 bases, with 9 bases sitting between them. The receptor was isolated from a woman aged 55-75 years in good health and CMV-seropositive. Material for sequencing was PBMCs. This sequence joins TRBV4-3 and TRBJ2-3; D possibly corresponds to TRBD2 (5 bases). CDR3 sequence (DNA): TGCGCCAGCAGCCAAGACTCGGGGTTCACAGATACGCAGTATTTT. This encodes CASSQDSGFTDTQYF.